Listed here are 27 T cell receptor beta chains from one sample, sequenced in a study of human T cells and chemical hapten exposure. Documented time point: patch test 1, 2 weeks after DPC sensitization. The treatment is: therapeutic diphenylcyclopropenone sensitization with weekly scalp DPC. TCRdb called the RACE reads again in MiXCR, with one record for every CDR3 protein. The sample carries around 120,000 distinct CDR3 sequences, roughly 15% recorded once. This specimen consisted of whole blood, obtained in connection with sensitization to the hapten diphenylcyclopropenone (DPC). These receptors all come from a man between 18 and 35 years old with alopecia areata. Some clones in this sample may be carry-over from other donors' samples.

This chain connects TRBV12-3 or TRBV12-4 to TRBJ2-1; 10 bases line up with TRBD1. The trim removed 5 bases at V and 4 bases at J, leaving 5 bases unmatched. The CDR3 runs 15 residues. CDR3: CASSKPGQGYNEQFF. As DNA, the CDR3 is TGTGCCAGCAGTAAACCGGGACAGGGGTACAATGAGCAGTTCTTC.

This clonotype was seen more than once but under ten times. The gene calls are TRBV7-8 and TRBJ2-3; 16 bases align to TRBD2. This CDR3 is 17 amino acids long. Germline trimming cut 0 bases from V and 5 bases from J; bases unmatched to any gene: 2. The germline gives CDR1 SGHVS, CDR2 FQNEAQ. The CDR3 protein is CASSLAGLAGGQDTQYF. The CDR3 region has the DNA TGTGCCAGCAGCTTAGCGGGACTAGCGGGGGGGCAAGATACGCAGTATTTT.

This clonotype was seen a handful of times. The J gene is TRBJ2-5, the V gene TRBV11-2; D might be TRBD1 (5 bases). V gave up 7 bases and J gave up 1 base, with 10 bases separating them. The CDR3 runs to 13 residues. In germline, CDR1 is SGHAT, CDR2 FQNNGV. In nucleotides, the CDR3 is TGTGCCAGCAAGGGGCAAATCCAAGAGACCCAGTACTTC. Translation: CASKGQIQETQYF.

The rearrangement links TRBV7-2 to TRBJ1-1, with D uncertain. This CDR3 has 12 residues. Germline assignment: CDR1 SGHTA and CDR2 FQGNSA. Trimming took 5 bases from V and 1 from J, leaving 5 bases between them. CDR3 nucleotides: TGTGCCAGCAGCGCCTGGAACACTGAAGCTTTCTTT. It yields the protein CASSAWNTEAFF.

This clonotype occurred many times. The CDR3 is CASSMVRRDRVVAGANVLTF. CDR3 DNA: TGTGCCAGTAGTATGGTTCGACGGGACAGGGTTGTAGCGGGGGCCAACGTCCTGACTTTC. The chain carries TRBV19 and TRBJ2-6, with TRBD1 matching 9 bases. V dropped 3 bases and J dropped 4; count of bases not matched to a gene: 16. The CDR3 is 20 amino acids. Germline values: CDR1 LNHDA, CDR2 SQIVND (reference sequence).

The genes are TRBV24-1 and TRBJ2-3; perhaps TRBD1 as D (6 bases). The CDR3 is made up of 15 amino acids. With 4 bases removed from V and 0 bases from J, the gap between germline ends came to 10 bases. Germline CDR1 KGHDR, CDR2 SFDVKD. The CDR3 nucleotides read TGTGCCACCAGTGACCGACAGGAGAGCACAGATACGCAGTATTTT. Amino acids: CATSDRQESTDTQYF.

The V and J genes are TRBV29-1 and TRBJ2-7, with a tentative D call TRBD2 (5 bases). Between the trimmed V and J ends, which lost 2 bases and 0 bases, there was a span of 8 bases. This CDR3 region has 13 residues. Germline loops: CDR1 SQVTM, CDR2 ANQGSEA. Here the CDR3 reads CSVESGDSYEQYV. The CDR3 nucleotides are TGCAGCGTTGAAAGCGGAGACTCCTACGAGCAGTACGTC.

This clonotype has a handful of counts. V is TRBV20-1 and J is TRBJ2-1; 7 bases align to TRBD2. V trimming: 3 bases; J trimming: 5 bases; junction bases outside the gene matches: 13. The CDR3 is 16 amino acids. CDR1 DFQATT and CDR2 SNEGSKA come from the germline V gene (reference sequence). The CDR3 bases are TGCAGTGCTAGTGGACTAGGACCCGCAAAACACAATGAGCAGTTCTTC. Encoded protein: CSASGLGPAKHNEQFF.

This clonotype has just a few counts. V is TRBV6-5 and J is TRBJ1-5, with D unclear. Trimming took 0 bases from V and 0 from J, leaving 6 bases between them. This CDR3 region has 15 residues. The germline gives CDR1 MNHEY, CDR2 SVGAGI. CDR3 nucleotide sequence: TGTGCCAGCAGTTACTCTCGGGTTAGCAATCAGCCCCAGCATTTT. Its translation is CASSYSRVSNQPQHF.

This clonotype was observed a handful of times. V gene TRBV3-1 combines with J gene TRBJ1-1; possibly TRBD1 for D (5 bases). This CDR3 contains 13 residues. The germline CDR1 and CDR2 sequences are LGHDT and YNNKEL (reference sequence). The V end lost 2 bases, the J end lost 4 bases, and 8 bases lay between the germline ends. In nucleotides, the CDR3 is TGTGCCAGCAGCCAAAGGGACGGCACTGAAGCTTTCTTT. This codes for CASSQRDGTEAFF.

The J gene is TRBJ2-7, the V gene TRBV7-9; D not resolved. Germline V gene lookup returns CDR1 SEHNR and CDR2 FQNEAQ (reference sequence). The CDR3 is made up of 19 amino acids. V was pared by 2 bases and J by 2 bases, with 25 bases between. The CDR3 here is CASSLTTNLGPPRTYEQYF. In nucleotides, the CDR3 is TGTGCCAGCAGCTTAACTACCAACCTCGGCCCTCCGAGAACCTACGAGCAGTACTTC.

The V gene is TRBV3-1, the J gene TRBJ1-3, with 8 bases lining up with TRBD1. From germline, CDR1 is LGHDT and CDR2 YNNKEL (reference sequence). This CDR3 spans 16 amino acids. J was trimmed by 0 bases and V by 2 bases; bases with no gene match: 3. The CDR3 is CASSQTGGSSGNTIYF. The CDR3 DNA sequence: TGTGCCAGCAGCCAAACAGGGGGGAGCTCTGGAAACACCATATATTTT.

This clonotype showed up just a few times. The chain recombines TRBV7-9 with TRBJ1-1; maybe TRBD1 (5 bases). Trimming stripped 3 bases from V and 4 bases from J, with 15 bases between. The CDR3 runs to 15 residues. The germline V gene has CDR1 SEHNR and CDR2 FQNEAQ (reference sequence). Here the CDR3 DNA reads TGTGCCAGCAGCTTGGGCGAATGGACATCCACTGAAGCTTTCTTT. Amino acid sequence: CASSLGEWTSTEAFF.

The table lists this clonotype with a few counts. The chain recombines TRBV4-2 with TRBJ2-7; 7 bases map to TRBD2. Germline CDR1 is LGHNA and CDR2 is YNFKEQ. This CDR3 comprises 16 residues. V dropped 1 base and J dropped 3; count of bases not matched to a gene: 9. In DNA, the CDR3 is TGTGCCAGCAGCCAAGGGAGGGCTAGCGGACTCTACGAGCAGTACTTC. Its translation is CASSQGRASGLYEQYF.

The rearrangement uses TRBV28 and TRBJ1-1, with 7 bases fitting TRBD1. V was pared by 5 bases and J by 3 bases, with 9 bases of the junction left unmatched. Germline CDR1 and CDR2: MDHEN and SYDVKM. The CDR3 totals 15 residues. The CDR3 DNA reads TGTGCCAGCAGTCCCCACTCCGACAGGGACACTGAAGCTTTCTTT. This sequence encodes CASSPHSDRDTEAFF.

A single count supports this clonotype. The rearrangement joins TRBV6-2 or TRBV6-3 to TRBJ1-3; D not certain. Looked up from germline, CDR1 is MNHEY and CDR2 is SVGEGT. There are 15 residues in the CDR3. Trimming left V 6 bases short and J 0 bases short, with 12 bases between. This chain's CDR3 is CASSRTTASGNTIYF. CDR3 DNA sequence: TGTGCCAGCAGCAGGACCACCGCCTCTGGAAACACCATATATTTT.

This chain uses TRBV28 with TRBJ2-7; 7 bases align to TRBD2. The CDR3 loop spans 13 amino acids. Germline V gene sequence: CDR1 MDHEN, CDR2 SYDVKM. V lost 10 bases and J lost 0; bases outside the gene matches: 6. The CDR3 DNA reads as TGTGCCACCAGGGAGGGAATCTCCTACGAGCAGTACTTC. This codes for CATREGISYEQYF. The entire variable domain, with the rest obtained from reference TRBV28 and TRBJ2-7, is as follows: DVKVTQSSRYLVKRTGEKVFLECVQDMDHENMFWYRQDPGLGLRLIYFSYDVKMKEKGDIPEGYSVSREKKERFSLILESASTNQTSMYLCATREGISYEQYFGPGTRLTVT.

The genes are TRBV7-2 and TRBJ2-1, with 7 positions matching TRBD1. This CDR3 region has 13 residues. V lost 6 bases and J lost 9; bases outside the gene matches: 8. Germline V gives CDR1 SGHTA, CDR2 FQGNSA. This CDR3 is CASSSQGNAEQFF. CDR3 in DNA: TGTGCCAGCAGTTCACAGGGGAATGCTGAGCAGTTCTTC.

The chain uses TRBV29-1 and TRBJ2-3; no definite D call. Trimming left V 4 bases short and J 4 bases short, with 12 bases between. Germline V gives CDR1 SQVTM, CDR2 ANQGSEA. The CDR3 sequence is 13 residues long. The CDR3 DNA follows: TGCAGCGTTGCACCCTCCTCAGCAGATACGCAGTATTTT. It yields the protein CSVAPSSADTQYF.

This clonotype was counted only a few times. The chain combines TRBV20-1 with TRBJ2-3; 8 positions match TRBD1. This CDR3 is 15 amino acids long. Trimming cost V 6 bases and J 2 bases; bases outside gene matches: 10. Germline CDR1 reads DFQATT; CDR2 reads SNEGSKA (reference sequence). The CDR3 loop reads CSAGGGTGYTDTQYF. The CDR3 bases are TGCAGTGCGGGAGGCGGGACAGGATACACAGATACGCAGTATTTT.

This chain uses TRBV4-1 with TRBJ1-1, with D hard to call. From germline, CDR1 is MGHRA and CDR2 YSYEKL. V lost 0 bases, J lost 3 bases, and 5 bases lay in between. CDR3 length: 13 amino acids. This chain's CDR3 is CASSQDGDTEAFF. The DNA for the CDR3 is TGCGCCAGCAGCCAAGATGGGGACACTGAAGCTTTCTTT.

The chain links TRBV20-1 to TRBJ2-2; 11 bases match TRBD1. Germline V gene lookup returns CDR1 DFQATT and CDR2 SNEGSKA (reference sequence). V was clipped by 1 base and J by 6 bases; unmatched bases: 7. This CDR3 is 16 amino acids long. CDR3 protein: CSARVAGTGGPGELFF. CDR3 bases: TGCAGTGCTAGAGTCGCCGGGACAGGGGGACCCGGGGAGCTGTTTTTT.

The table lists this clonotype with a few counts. Here the CDR3 reads CASSPEGLAGLYNEQFF. In DNA, the CDR3 is TGTGCCAGCAGCCCGGAGGGACTAGCGGGCCTGTACAATGAGCAGTTCTTC. The chain uses TRBV5-4 and TRBJ2-1, with TRBD2 matching over 12 bases. The V gene's germline CDR1 is SGHNT and CDR2 YYREEE (reference sequence). V shed 4 bases, J shed 4 bases, and the junction held 9 bases outside the gene matches. The CDR3 is 17 residues long.

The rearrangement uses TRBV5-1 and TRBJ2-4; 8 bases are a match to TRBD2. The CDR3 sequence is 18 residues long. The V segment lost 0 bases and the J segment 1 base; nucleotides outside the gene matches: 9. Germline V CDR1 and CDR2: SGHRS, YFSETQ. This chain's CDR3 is CASSLGPGGPLAKNIQYF. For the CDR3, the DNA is TGCGCCAGCAGCTTGGGACCGGGGGGGCCTCTGGCCAAAAACATTCAGTACTTC.

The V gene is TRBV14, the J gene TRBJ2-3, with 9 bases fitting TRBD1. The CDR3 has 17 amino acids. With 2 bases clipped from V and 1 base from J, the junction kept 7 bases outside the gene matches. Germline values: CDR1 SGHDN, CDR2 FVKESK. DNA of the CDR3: TGTGCCAGCAGCCAAACCGGGACAGGGTACGGCACAGATACGCAGTATTTT. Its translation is CASSQTGTGYGTDTQYF.

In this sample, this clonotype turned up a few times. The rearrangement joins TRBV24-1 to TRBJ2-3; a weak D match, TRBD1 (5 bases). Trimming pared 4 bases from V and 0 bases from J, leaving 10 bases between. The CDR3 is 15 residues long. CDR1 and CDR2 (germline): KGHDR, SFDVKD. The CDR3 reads CATSEGQGSTDTQYF. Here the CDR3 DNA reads TGTGCCACCAGTGAAGGCCAGGGCAGCACAGATACGCAGTATTTT.

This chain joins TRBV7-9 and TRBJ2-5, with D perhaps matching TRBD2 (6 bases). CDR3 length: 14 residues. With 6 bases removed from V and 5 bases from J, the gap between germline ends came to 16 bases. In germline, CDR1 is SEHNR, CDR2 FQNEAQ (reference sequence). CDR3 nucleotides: TGTGCCAGCAGTCCGGAGATGGGGGGTGAGACCCAGTACTTC. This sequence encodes CASSPEMGGETQYF.